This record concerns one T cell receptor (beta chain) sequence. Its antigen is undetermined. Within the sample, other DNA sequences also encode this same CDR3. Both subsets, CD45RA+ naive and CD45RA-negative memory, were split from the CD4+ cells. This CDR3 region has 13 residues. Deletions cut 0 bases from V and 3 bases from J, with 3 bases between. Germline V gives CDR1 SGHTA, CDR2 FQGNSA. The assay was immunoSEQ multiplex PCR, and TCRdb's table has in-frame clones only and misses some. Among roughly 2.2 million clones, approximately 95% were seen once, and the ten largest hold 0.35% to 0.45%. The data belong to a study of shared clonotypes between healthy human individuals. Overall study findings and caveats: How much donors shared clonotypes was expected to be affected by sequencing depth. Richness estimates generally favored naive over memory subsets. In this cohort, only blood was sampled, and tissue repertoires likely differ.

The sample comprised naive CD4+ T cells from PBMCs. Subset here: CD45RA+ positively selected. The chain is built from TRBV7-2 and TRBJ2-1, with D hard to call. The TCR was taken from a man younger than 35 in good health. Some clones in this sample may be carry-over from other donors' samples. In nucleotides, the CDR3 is TGTGCCAGCAGCTTAGCAAGCTACAATGAGCAGTTCTTC. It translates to CASSLASYNEQFF.